A single sample gave rise to the 14 T cell receptor beta chains below, sequenced in a study of identical twins. TCRdb passed the 5' RACE reads through MiXCR, listing each CDR3 protein once. The sample records roughly 720,000 distinct CDR3 sequences, about 20% being singletons. These data also featured in a second study, about T cells expressing NK-cell markers.

Sequencing was carried out using PBMCs. Every receptor here comes from a woman younger than 30 in good health.

This clonotype was counted many times. The V and J genes are TRBV12-3 or TRBV12-4 and TRBJ1-1; D is perhaps TRBD1 (6 bases). V shed 6 bases and J shed 6 bases, with 23 bases lying between them. This CDR3 has 16 residues. CDR3 sequence (DNA): TGTGCCAGCAGCCCCCGGGGGCCCGCAGGGTTCGCTGAAGCTTTCTTT. Translation gives CASSPRGPAGFAEAFF.

The genes are TRBV29-1 and TRBJ2-7, with 8 bases identical to TRBD1. Trimming removed 3 bases from V and 4 bases from J; junction bases left unmatched: 5. Germline CDR1 and CDR2: SQVTM and ANQGSEA. CDR3 size: 13 residues. For the CDR3, the DNA is TGCAGCGTTGAGAGACAGGGGCTATACGAGCAGTACTTC. Encoded protein: CSVERQGLYEQYF.

The chain joins TRBV25-1 to TRBJ2-3; D possibly matches TRBD1 or TRBD2 (6 bases each). The CDR3 loop spans 14 amino acids. CDR1 is MGHDK and CDR2 is SYGVNS in the germline V gene. Trimming removed 3 bases at V and 6 bases at J, with 13 bases between. The CDR3 DNA reads TGTGCCAGCAGTGACCAAAGGGGGGCGGATACGCAGTATTTT. This encodes CASSDQRGADTQYF.

This clonotype was seen at least ten times. The V and J genes are TRBV13 and TRBJ2-1, with D possibly TRBD2 on 5 matching bases. Germline V CDR1 and CDR2: PRHDT, FYEKMQ (reference sequence). CDR3 length: 13 amino acids. The V gene lost 7 bases and the J gene lost 8 bases, with 15 bases spanning the gap. The CDR3 region is CASTHGVSDEQFF. CDR3 sequence (DNA): TGTGCCAGCACCCACGGGGTGTCCGATGAGCAGTTCTTC.

This clonotype was detected ten times or more. Mismatch with germline at one junction end may stem from a read error. This chain connects TRBV7-9 to TRBJ1-1; 10 bases align to TRBD1. CDR3 size: 12 residues. Per the germline V gene, CDR1 is SEHNR and CDR2 is FQNEAQ (reference sequence). The CDR3 here is CASRTGGTEAFF. The CDR3 bases are TGCGCCAGCAGGACAGGGGGCACTGAAGCTTTCTTT.

The chain has TRBV5-1 and TRBJ2-7; TRBD2 matches at 14 bases. This CDR3 has 16 residues. The V gene end was trimmed by 3 bases and the J gene end by 6 bases; junction bases not matched to a gene: 8. CDR1 is SGHRS, CDR2 YFSETQ, per germline. The CDR3 DNA sequence: TGCGCCAGCAGCTCACGACTAGCGGGGGGGCCCTCCGAGCAGTACTTC. It specifies CASSSRLAGGPSEQYF.

J is TRBJ1-2 and V is TRBV29-1, with D uncertain. This CDR3 spans 13 amino acids. Germline CDR1 and CDR2: SQVTM and ANQGSEA. Trimming took 1 base from V and 4 from J, leaving 10 bases between them. The CDR3 loop is CSVEVLEFYGYTF. For the CDR3, the DNA is TGCAGCGTTGAAGTACTGGAGTTCTATGGCTACACCTTC.

This clonotype was detected only once. V usage is TRBV6-5 and J usage is TRBJ2-5, with D possibly being TRBD1 (5 bases). The germline CDR1 and CDR2 sequences are MNHEY and SVGAGI. CDR3 size: 15 residues. The V and J ends lost 0 bases and 2 bases respectively, with 10 bases between them. This chain's CDR3 is CASSYSARAQETQYF. For the CDR3, the DNA is TGTGCCAGCAGTTACTCGGCCAGGGCACAAGAGACCCAGTACTTC.

This clonotype was counted a few times. The chain employs TRBV5-1 and TRBJ2-3; unclear D gene. Germline CDR1 SGHRS, CDR2 YFSETQ. The CDR3 contains 14 residues. Trimming shortened V by 4 bases and J by 0 bases, and 9 bases separated the two germline ends. The CDR3 sequence: CASSGLSSTDTQYF. The CDR3 coding sequence is TGCGCCAGCAGCGGCCTTTCTAGCACAGATACGCAGTATTTT.

The chain couples TRBV7-6 to TRBJ2-3; no clear D gene. This CDR3 is built from 14 residues. The germline V and J ends were trimmed by 5 bases and 0 bases, with 9 bases remaining between them. Germline CDR1 is SGHVS and CDR2 is FNYEAQ. The CDR3 reads CASSLSYSTDTQYF. CDR3 DNA sequence: TGTGCCAGCAGCCTCAGTTATAGCACAGATACGCAGTATTTT.

This clonotype has more than one count but fewer than ten. V and J are TRBV29-1 and TRBJ2-1; D is unresolved. The CDR3 covers 10 residues. The germline V gene has CDR1 SQVTM and CDR2 ANQGSEA. V lost 8 bases to trimming and J lost 9 bases, with 11 bases between them. CDR3 nucleotide sequence: TGCAGCTCGCTGGCAGGTGAGCAGTTCTTC. It yields the protein CSSLAGEQFF.

This clonotype was recorded a few times. The gene calls are TRBV12-5 and TRBJ1-3; 7 bases align to TRBD1. Trimming took 7 bases from V and 0 from J; bases not matched to a gene: 6. The CDR3 has 15 residues. CDR1 LGHNT and CDR2 FRNRAP come from the germline V gene. The CDR3 region is CASALDRFSGNTIYF. The CDR3 DNA follows: TGTGCTAGTGCCCTGGACAGGTTCTCTGGAAACACCATATATTTT.

This clonotype has a handful of counts. The rearrangement joins TRBV20-1 to TRBJ1-1; a weak D match, TRBD1 (6 bases). Per germline, CDR1 DFQATT and CDR2 SNEGSKA (reference sequence). Trimming stripped 4 bases from V and 12 bases from J, with 18 bases between. This CDR3 is built from 12 residues. The CDR3: CSAIRGGHSSFF. CDR3 DNA: TGCAGTGCTATAAGGGGGGGGCATTCGTCTTTCTTT.

This clonotype was detected only a few times. The genes are TRBV7-2 and TRBJ2-1, with a weak D call TRBD2 (6 bases). Trimming stripped 2 bases from V and 4 bases from J, with 12 bases between. Germline V gene lookup returns CDR1 SGHTA and CDR2 FQGNSA. This CDR3 has 15 amino acids. The DNA of the CDR3 is TGTGCCAGCAGCTTAAGGAGGAGCGGGTACAATGAGCAGTTCTTC. The encoded protein is CASSLRRSGYNEQFF.